Below are 21 T cell receptor beta chains sequenced from a single sample in a study of shared clonotypes between healthy human individuals. Repertoires were generated with immunoSEQ multiplex PCR, while TCRdb's copy carries only in-frame clones and drops some. This sample has about 470,000 clones; about 76% occur once, and the top ten carry over 10%. The material sequenced was PBMCs. Every receptor here comes from a woman aged 40 to 50 in good health. Some clones in this sample may be carry-over from other donors' samples.

The CDR3 DNA follows: TGTGCCAGCAGTTTACAGGACGGGCCTGAAGCTTTCTTT. It encodes CASSLQDGPEAFF. The chain combines TRBV28 with TRBJ1-1; D not resolved. CDR3 length: 13 residues. Trimming stripped 2 bases from V and 6 bases from J, with 10 bases between. Germline CDR1 MDHEN, CDR2 SYDVKM.

This clone occurred once. The chain employs TRBV5-1 and TRBJ2-1, with TRBD2 matching 7 bases. The CDR3 runs 17 residues. Germline CDR1 and CDR2: SGHRS and YFSETQ. Trimming removed 1 base from V and 0 bases from J; junction bases left unmatched: 7. The CDR3 loop reads CASSLQASGSSYNEQFF. CDR3 coding DNA: TGCGCCAGCAGCTTGCAAGCTAGCGGCAGCTCCTACAATGAGCAGTTCTTC.

This clone has only one observation. The V and J genes are TRBV12-5 and TRBJ1-1, with D maybe TRBD1 (5 bases). CDR3 length: 16 residues. CDR1 is LGHNT, CDR2 FRNRAP, per germline. Between the trimmed V and J ends, which lost 6 bases and 3 bases, there was a span of 20 bases. CDR3 amino acids: CASGRTGGGKDTEAFF. The CDR3 coding sequence is TGTGCTAGTGGCCGAACCGGCGGGGGTAAGGACACTGAAGCTTTCTTT.

DNA of the CDR3: TGTGCCAGCAGCCTTAGGGGAGGCGGGGAGCTGTTTTTT. The encoded protein is CASSLRGGGELFF. This chain uses TRBV9 with TRBJ2-2; D is perhaps TRBD2 (6 bases). CDR3 length: 13 residues. V shed 4 bases and J shed 7 bases, with 11 bases lying between them. The germline V gene encodes CDR1 SGDLS and CDR2 YYNGEE.

The sample holds a few counts of this clone. J is TRBJ1-1 and V is TRBV19; D possibly corresponds to TRBD1 (5 bases). This CDR3 has 14 amino acids. The germline V gene has CDR1 LNHDA and CDR2 SQIVND (reference sequence). With 7 bases removed from V and 0 bases from J, the gap between germline ends came to 12 bases. As DNA, the CDR3 is TGTGCCAGTATGGAGGGGTCCCTGAACACTGAAGCTTTCTTT. This encodes CASMEGSLNTEAFF.

CDR3 region: CASSTGTALPGDIQYF. CDR3 DNA: TGTGCCAGCAGCACCGGGACCGCCTTGCCGGGGGACATTCAGTACTTC. The V gene is TRBV4-2, the J gene TRBJ2-4; D is perhaps TRBD2 (6 bases). There are 16 residues in the CDR3. CDR1 and CDR2 from the germline V gene are LGHNA and YNFKEQ. V dropped 5 bases and J dropped 8 bases, with 22 bases sitting between them.

The chain combines TRBV9 with TRBJ2-1; the match to TRBD2 covers 11 bases. This CDR3 has 16 residues. V was clipped by 1 base and J by 7 bases; unmatched bases: 7. Germline CDR1 and CDR2: SGDLS and YYNGEE. CDR3 coding DNA: TGTGCCAGCAGCGTAAGTGGGGGGACTAGCGGAAATGAGCAGTTCTTC. Translation: CASSVSGGTSGNEQFF.

About this clone: This specimen includes other DNA sequences encoding the same CDR3. This chain uses TRBV7-3 with TRBJ2-2; D not resolved. Trimming left V 4 bases short and J 2 bases short, with 5 bases between. There are 13 residues in the CDR3. The germline gives CDR1 SGHTA, CDR2 FQGTGA. The CDR3 protein is CASSSLNTGELFF. CDR3 coding DNA: TGTGCCAGCAGCTCTCTTAACACCGGGGAGCTGTTTTTT.

As for this clone: An end of the junction does not agree with germline; a read error may underlie this. The chain employs TRBV6-1 and TRBJ2-3; 9 nucleotides align to TRBD2. There are 15 residues in the CDR3. The V gene's germline CDR1 is MNHNS and CDR2 SASEGT. The CDR3 DNA reads as TGTGCCATCAGTGCAATAGCGGGAGGCACAGATACGCAGTATTTT. Protein sequence: CAISAIAGGTDTQYF.

This clone was detected once. The V and J genes are TRBV6-5 and TRBJ1-5; 8 bases map to TRBD1. V gave up 6 bases and J gave up 5 bases; unmatched junction bases: 3. This CDR3 contains 13 residues. Germline V lookup: CDR1 MNHEY, CDR2 SVGAGI. The CDR3 reads CASRKQGDQPQHF. In nucleotides, the CDR3 is TGTGCCAGCAGGAAACAGGGGGATCAGCCCCAGCATTTT.

V and J are TRBV6-5 and TRBJ2-5; D not resolved. The V gene lost 0 bases and the J gene lost 4 bases, with 12 bases spanning the gap. Looked up from germline, CDR1 is MNHEY and CDR2 is SVGAGI. The CDR3 spans 15 residues. CDR3 DNA: TGTGCCAGCAGTTACTCTCAGTATACTCCAGAGACCCAGTACTTC. Protein sequence: CASSYSQYTPETQYF.

This sequence joins TRBV7-9 and TRBJ2-6; D gene uncertain. The CDR3 contains 17 residues. The V gene lost 0 bases and the J gene lost 0 bases, with 9 bases spanning the gap. In germline, CDR1 is SEHNR, CDR2 FQNEAQ (reference sequence). The CDR3 loop is CASSLAAWDSGANVLTF. The CDR3 DNA follows: TGTGCCAGCAGCTTAGCCGCCTGGGACTCTGGGGCCAACGTCCTGACTTTC.

The chain couples TRBV5-1 to TRBJ2-1; TRBD1 matches 7 bases. This CDR3 comprises 14 residues. CDR1 and CDR2 (germline): SGHRS, YFSETQ. Trimming cost V 0 bases and J 8 bases; bases outside gene matches: 5. CDR3 residues: CASSLAGQQHEQFF. CDR3 in DNA: TGCGCCAGCAGCTTGGCGGGACAGCAACATGAGCAGTTCTTC.

The V gene is TRBV5-4, the J gene TRBJ2-7; 8 positions agree with TRBD2. The V segment lost 4 bases and the J segment 6 bases; nucleotides outside the gene matches: 9. This CDR3 comprises 14 residues. Germline CDR1 is SGHNT and CDR2 is YYREEE (reference sequence). CDR3: CASSEPSGSSEQYF. CDR3 coding DNA: TGTGCCAGCAGCGAACCGAGCGGGAGTAGCGAGCAGTACTTC.

This sequence joins TRBV7-6 and TRBJ2-3; the match to TRBD2 covers 9 bases. The CDR3 contains 16 residues. The J segment lost 1 base and the V segment lost 4 bases, leaving 6 bases of the junction unmatched. CDR1 and CDR2 (germline): SGHVS, FNYEAQ. DNA of the CDR3: TGTGCCAGCAGCTGGGGTAGCGGGAGCGGCACAGATACGCAGTATTTT. Amino acids: CASSWGSGSGTDTQYF.

This chain joins TRBV29-1 and TRBJ1-2; 7 nucleotides align to TRBD1. CDR1 SQVTM and CDR2 ANQGSEA come from the germline V gene. This CDR3 has 11 residues. V shed 6 bases and J 7 bases; nucleotides not matched to a gene: 5. CDR3 coding DNA: TGCAGCGTAGACAGGGACCCTGGCTACACCTTC. Its protein product is CSVDRDPGYTF.

V gene TRBV7-2 combines with J gene TRBJ2-3, with D unresolved. Germline V gene sequence: CDR1 SGHTA, CDR2 FQGNSA. There are 12 residues in the CDR3. The V and J ends lost 5 bases and 2 bases respectively, with 5 bases between them. CDR3 nucleotides: TGTGCCAGCAGCCAGTTCACAGATACGCAGTATTTT. This encodes CASSQFTDTQYF.

The CDR3 protein is CASSSPEGEGNTIYF. CDR3 bases: TGTGCCAGCAGTTCCCCTGAGGGAGAGGGAAACACCATATATTTT. The chain couples TRBV2 to TRBJ1-3; D unresolved. Per the germline V gene, CDR1 is SNHLY and CDR2 is FYNNEI. This CDR3 is built from 15 residues. V dropped 5 bases and J dropped 4 bases, with 15 bases sitting between them.

The J gene is TRBJ2-7, the V gene TRBV2, with D perhaps matching TRBD1 (6 bases). The CDR3 runs to 13 residues. The V end was cut by 7 bases, the J end by 3 bases, with 13 bases between. Germline assignment: CDR1 SNHLY and CDR2 FYNNEI. CDR3 sequence (DNA): TGTGCCAGCACGAAGGGGGTACTCTACGAGCAGTACTTC. This sequence encodes CASTKGVLYEQYF.

A note on this clone: A much larger clone differs from this one at a single base, so this may be a read error. The chain joins TRBV7-9 to TRBJ1-3, with 7 bases identical to TRBD1. Germline CDR1 reads SEHNR; CDR2 reads FQNEAQ (reference sequence). This CDR3 is built from 14 residues. V gave up 7 bases and J gave up 1 base; unmatched junction bases: 4. The CDR3 DNA follows: TGTGCCAGCAACCGGGACAGTTCTGGAAACACCATATATTTT. This translates into CASNRDSSGNTIYF.

The V gene is TRBV18, the J gene TRBJ2-1, with D maybe TRBD1 (5 bases). This CDR3 has 15 residues. The V gene's germline CDR1 is KGHSH and CDR2 LQKENI. V lost 2 bases and J 5 bases, leaving 13 bases between the germline ends. The CDR3 region is CASSPVQTENNEQFF. The CDR3 DNA follows: TGTGCCAGCTCACCAGTTCAGACAGAAAACAATGAGCAGTTCTTC.